The 2 T cell receptor beta chains in this list originate from one sample, sequenced in a study of T cells after yellow fever vaccination. TCRdb re-called the 5' RACE reads with MiXCR, one entry per CDR3 protein. Of under 200,000 distinct CDR3 sequences in the sample, 6% to 7.5% were seen once. Source: CD4+ T cells sorted from PBMCs, taken 5 to 6 days after the first yellow fever vaccination. The origin of the receptors is a man between 18 and 29 years old who received the YFV17D yellow fever vaccine.

The chain employs TRBV30 and TRBJ2-1; maybe TRBD2 (6 bases). The CDR3 length is 14 residues. The V gene lost 4 bases and the J gene lost 7 bases, with 17 bases spanning the gap. Germline lookup yields CDR1 GTSNPN and CDR2 SVGIG (reference sequence). DNA for the CDR3: TGTGCCTGGAACCCGGCGGGACGGGGGAATGAGCAGTTCTTC. Translating it yields CAWNPAGRGNEQFF.

The chain combines TRBV5-1 with TRBJ2-3; a possible D gene is TRBD2 (7 bases). The CDR3 has 16 residues. CDR1 SGHRS and CDR2 YFSETQ come from the germline V gene. Trimming shortened V by 4 bases and J by 2 bases, and 17 bases separated the two germline ends. DNA for the CDR3: TGCGCCAGCAGCCCCGTGGGGGGGCTCAACACAGATACGCAGTATTTT. Translation: CASSPVGGLNTDTQYF.